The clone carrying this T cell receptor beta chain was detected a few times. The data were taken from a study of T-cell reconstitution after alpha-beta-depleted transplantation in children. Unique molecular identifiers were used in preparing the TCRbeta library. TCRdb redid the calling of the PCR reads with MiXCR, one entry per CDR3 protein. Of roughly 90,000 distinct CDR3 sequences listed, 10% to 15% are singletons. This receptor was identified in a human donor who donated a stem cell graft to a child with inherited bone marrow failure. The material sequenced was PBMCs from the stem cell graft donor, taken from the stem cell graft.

CDR3 nucleotide sequence: TGTGCCTGGGGGACTAGCGGGAGGTCCACAGATACGCAGTATTTT. Protein product: CAWGTSGRSTDTQYF. This chain links TRBV30 with TRBJ2-3, with 15 bases fitting TRBD2. The CDR3 totals 15 residues. The junction had 2 bases not matched to a gene; V was cut back by 5 bases and J by 2 bases. Germline loops: CDR1 GTSNPN, CDR2 SVGIG (reference sequence).